The 13 T cell receptor beta chains in this list originate from one sample, sequenced in a study of blood T cell repertoires in COVID-19. The assay was immunoSEQ multiplex PCR, and TCRdb's table has in-frame clones only and misses some. The table includes under 80,000 clones, around 87% detected once. Source material: peripheral blood. The source is a man between 65 and 80 years old with active COVID-19.

The chain carries TRBV7-9 and TRBJ2-1; D is perhaps TRBD2 (6 bases). CDR1 and CDR2 (germline): SEHNR, FQNEAQ (reference sequence). CDR3 size: 15 residues. The V end was cut by 1 base, the J end by 1 base, with 8 bases between. CDR3 nucleotide sequence: TGTGCCAGCAGCTTAGGGGCGGGATCCTACAATGAGCAGTTCTTC. This translates into CASSLGAGSYNEQFF.

The V gene is TRBV28, the J gene TRBJ2-1; TRBD2 agrees at 7 bases. V shed 4 bases, J shed 7 bases, and the junction held 4 bases outside the gene matches. The CDR3 has 13 amino acids. Germline values: CDR1 MDHEN, CDR2 SYDVKM. This CDR3 reads CASSWGGKNEQFF. CDR3 nucleotide sequence: TGTGCCAGCAGTTGGGGGGGGAAAAATGAGCAGTTCTTC.

The rearrangement uses TRBV4-1 and TRBJ2-1; 7 bases are a match to TRBD2. V shed 1 base and J 5 bases; nucleotides not matched to a gene: 8. CDR1 MGHRA and CDR2 YSYEKL come from the germline V gene. The length of the CDR3 is 16 residues. The CDR3 is CASSQVERGPNNEQFF. The CDR3 DNA reads as TGCGCCAGCAGCCAAGTGGAGCGGGGCCCCAACAATGAGCAGTTCTTC.

The V call is TRBV12-5, the J call TRBJ2-7, with 9 nucleotides matching TRBD2. J gave up 6 bases and V 7 bases, and 10 bases lay outside the gene matches. This CDR3 contains 14 residues. Germline assignment: CDR1 LGHNT and CDR2 FRNRAP. The CDR3 nucleotides read TGTGCTAGTGCCCCGGCGGGAGGGTCCCTCGAGCAGTACTTC. This gives the protein CASAPAGGSLEQYF.

The chain carries TRBV6-6 and TRBJ1-2, with D possibly matching TRBD1 (6 bases). CDR1 and CDR2 from the germline V gene are MNHNY and SVGAGI (reference sequence). This CDR3 region has 14 residues. V dropped 6 bases and J dropped 4 bases, with 15 bases sitting between them. CDR3 protein: CASSPRTDSYGYTF. CDR3 in DNA: TGTGCCAGCAGCCCAAGGACAGACAGCTATGGCTACACCTTC.

The chain links TRBV4-1 to TRBJ2-7; possible D gene TRBD2, 5 bases. The CDR3 sequence is 15 residues long. V lost 4 bases and J 3 bases, leaving 16 bases between the germline ends. Germline CDR1 MGHRA, CDR2 YSYEKL. CDR3 coding DNA: TGCGCCAGCAGCCCAGAAGCGGAGTCGGGCTACGAGCAGTACTTC. Residues: CASSPEAESGYEQYF.

The chain joins TRBV2 to TRBJ2-7, with D perhaps matching TRBD1 (6 bases). This CDR3 comprises 15 residues. Trimming shortened V by 4 bases and J by 2 bases, and 15 bases separated the two germline ends. The germline gives CDR1 SNHLY, CDR2 FYNNEI. In DNA, the CDR3 is TGTGCCAGCAGTGGCGTGGGGCAGGGGCCCTACGAGCAGTACTTC. Protein product: CASSGVGQGPYEQYF. The full variable domain, its missing parts supplied by reference TRBV2 and TRBJ2-7, is EPEVTQTPSHQVTQMGQEVILRCVPISNHLYFYWYRQILGQKVEFLVSFYNNEISEKSEIFDDQFSVERPDGSNFTLKIRSTKLEDSAMYFCASSGVGQGPYEQYFGPGTRLTVT.

The chain uses TRBV6-4 and TRBJ2-3, with D possibly being TRBD2 (6 bases). The CDR3 consists of 14 residues. Trimming took off 7 bases at V and 2 bases at J, with 13 bases between the two ends. Germline V gene lookup returns CDR1 MRHNA and CDR2 SNTAGT. For the CDR3, the DNA is TGTGCCAGCAAACCCAGCGGGCCCACAGATACGCAGTATTTT. Translation: CASKPSGPTDTQYF.

For the CDR3, the DNA is TGTGCCAGCAGCTTGGTGGGGCGGGAGGGGAATGAGCAGTTCTTC. Amino acids: CASSLVGREGNEQFF. The chain is built from TRBV5-4 and TRBJ2-1; 9 bases fit TRBD2. CDR1 is SGHNT and CDR2 is YYREEE in the germline V gene (reference sequence). With 0 bases clipped from V and 7 bases from J, the junction kept 5 bases outside the gene matches. The CDR3 has 15 amino acids.

This chain links TRBV12-3 or TRBV12-4 with TRBJ2-7, with TRBD1 as a possible D gene (5 bases). Trimming stripped 6 bases from V and 0 bases from J, with 9 bases between. The CDR3 contains 13 residues. For the CDR3, the DNA is TGTGCCAGCAGCCCAGGACACTCCTACGAGCAGTACTTC. It encodes CASSPGHSYEQYF.

The rearrangement links TRBV6-2 or TRBV6-3 to TRBJ2-3; 7 bases line up with TRBD1. V shed 2 bases and J 4 bases; nucleotides not matched to a gene: 9. CDR1 and CDR2 (germline): MNHEY, SVGEGT. The CDR3 extends over 16 amino acids. In nucleotides, the CDR3 is TGTGCCAGCAGTTACCCGACAGGGTCGGTCGCAGATACGCAGTATTTT. Its translation is CASSYPTGSVADTQYF.

J is TRBJ1-5 and V is TRBV10-3, with D maybe TRBD1 (5 bases). The CDR3 sequence is 14 residues long. The germline CDR1 and CDR2 sequences are ENHRY and SYGVKD. V lost 6 bases and J lost 1, with 10 bases in between. DNA of the CDR3: TGTGCCATCAGCCCGGGGGGGAGCAATCAGCCCCAGCATTTT. This sequence encodes CAISPGGSNQPQHF.

There are a few counts of this clone. The J gene is TRBJ2-7, the V gene TRBV24-1, with a possible D match to TRBD2 (5 bases). The germline V and J ends were trimmed by 4 bases and 6 bases, with 15 bases remaining between them. Germline V gene lookup returns CDR1 KGHDR and CDR2 SFDVKD. There are 14 residues in the CDR3. The CDR3 sequence: CATSDPGGPTEQYF. Written as DNA, the CDR3 is TGTGCCACCAGTGACCCCGGAGGCCCTACCGAGCAGTACTTC.